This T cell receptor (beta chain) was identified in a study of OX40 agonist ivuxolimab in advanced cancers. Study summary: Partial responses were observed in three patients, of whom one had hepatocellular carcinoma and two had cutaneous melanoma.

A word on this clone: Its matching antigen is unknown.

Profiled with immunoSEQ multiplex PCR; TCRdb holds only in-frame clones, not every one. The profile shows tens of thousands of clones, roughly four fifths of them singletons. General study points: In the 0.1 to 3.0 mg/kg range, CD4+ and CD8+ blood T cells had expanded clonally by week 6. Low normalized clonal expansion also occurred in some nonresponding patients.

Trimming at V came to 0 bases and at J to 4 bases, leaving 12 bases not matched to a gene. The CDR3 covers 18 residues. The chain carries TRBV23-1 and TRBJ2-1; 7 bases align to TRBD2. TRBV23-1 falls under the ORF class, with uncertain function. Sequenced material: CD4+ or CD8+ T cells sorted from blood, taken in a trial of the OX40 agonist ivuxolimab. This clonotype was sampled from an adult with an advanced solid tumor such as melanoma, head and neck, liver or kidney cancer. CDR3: CASSQSVRPRGGYNEQFF. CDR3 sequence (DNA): TGCGCCAGCAGTCAATCGGTTCGCCCAAGGGGAGGGTACAATGAGCAGTTCTTC.